This T cell receptor (beta chain) derives from a study of CD8+ T cells in alopecia areata. Whole-study context: After 6 to 18 months of tofacitinib, follow-up continued 6 months off drug. Treated patients received severity scores based on the percentage of scalp area affected.

Treatment described: oral pan-JAK inhibitor, 5-10 mg twice daily. Collection of lesional scalp punch biopsies and peripheral blood was performed in alopecia areata patients. The CDR3 spans 13 residues. CDR1 is SQVTM and CDR2 is ANQGSEA in the germline V gene. The trim removed 3 bases at V and 1 base at J, leaving 1 base unmatched. As regards this clone: Its antigen is not identified. Other DNA sequences from this sample encode an identical CDR3 as well.

Findings and limits, study-wide: Scalp clonality dropped significantly under tofacitinib, as did expanded CD8+ top-100 clones.

Following RNA extraction, reverse transcription yielded cDNA that acted as the sequencing template. Only in-frame clones appear in the TCRdb table, and some are missing; sequencing was by immunoSEQ multiplex PCR. The sample has some 170,000 clones; roughly 50% are singletons. The specimen was CD4+ T cells sorted from blood, collected around week 55, from a patient treated with tofacitinib. V gene TRBV29-1 combines with J gene TRBJ2-3, with 7 bases identical to TRBD1. The TCR comes from a human donor with alopecia areata. In nucleotides, the CDR3 is TGCAGCGTTGACACAGGGGGCACAGATACGCAGTATTTT. Amino acid sequence: CSVDTGGTDTQYF.